One and the same sample provided the 16 T cell receptor beta chains below, sequenced in a study of shared clonotypes between healthy human individuals. This table comes from immunoSEQ multiplex PCR, and its TCRdb copy is limited to in-frame clones, with some not included. Of about 2.4 million clones listed, 80% to 95% are singletons. The sequenced material came from naive CD4+ T cells from PBMCs. Subset specified: CD45RA+ positively selected. The source of these receptors is a man in his late teens or twenties in good health. Some clones in this sample may be carry-over from other donors' samples.

The genes are TRBV28 and TRBJ2-1; no clear D gene. V gave up 2 bases and J gave up 8 bases, with 10 bases separating them. Germline V gives CDR1 MDHEN, CDR2 SYDVKM. This CDR3 contains 13 residues. The CDR3 DNA sequence: TGTGCCAGCAGTTTAAGTGGGCGCTATGAGCAGTTCTTC. This translates into CASSLSGRYEQFF.

The chain employs TRBV21-1 and TRBJ1-5; TRBD1, the D gene given by the table, was not confirmed from the DNA. TRBV21-1 is described as a pseudogene. CDR3 length: 17 residues. CDR3 bases: TGTGCCAGCAGCAAAATCGGGGCAGGGGGCGGCAATCAGCCCCAGCATTTT. As protein: CASSKIGAGGGNQPQHF.

The CDR3 sequence: CASSSDPMVIREAFF. In nucleotides, the CDR3 is TGTGCCAGCAGCTCCGACCCTATGGTTATAAGAGAGGCTTTCTTT. V is TRBV11-2 and J is TRBJ1-1; D call uncertain. The ends were cut back, 4 bases at V and 11 bases at J, with 23 bases in the middle. The CDR3 extends over 15 amino acids. Germline loops: CDR1 SGHAT, CDR2 FQNNGV. The variable domain in full, with the rest retrieved from reference TRBV11-2 and TRBJ1-1, is EAGVAQSPRYKIIEKRQSVAFWCNPISGHATLYWYQQILGQGPKLLIQFQNNGVVDDSQLPKDRFSAERLKGVDSTLKIQPAKLEDSAVYLCASSSDPMVIREAFFGQGTRLTVV.

This sequence joins TRBV5-1 and TRBJ2-1; 11 nucleotides agree with TRBD2. V lost 4 bases and J lost 3; bases outside the gene matches: 6. The CDR3 has 16 amino acids. Germline V CDR1 and CDR2: SGHRS, YFSETQ. The CDR3 DNA sequence: TGCGCCAGCAGCATCGGGACTAGCGGACTCTACAATGAGCAGTTCTTC. Amino acids: CASSIGTSGLYNEQFF.

The chain couples TRBV27 to TRBJ2-3; D gene uncertain. CDR1 and CDR2 from the germline V gene are MNHEY and SMNVEV (reference sequence). The CDR3 runs 13 residues. The germline V and J ends were trimmed by 3 bases and 5 bases, with 9 bases remaining between them. This CDR3 reads CASSFRFLDTQYF. In nucleotides, the CDR3 is TGTGCCAGCAGTTTCCGATTCTTAGATACGCAGTATTTT.

The V and J genes are TRBV6-5 and TRBJ1-1; D is uncertain. The CDR3 runs 14 residues. The germline V gene encodes CDR1 MNHEY and CDR2 SVGAGI. Trimming removed 6 bases from V and 0 bases from J, with 11 bases in between. CDR3 DNA: TGTGCCAGCAGCCCCCGCAATTTGAACACTGAAGCTTTCTTT. The encoded protein is CASSPRNLNTEAFF.

The table lists this clone with a count of one. This chain links TRBV28 with TRBJ1-2; D gene unclear. V was cut by 8 bases and J by 8 bases, with 15 bases left in between. This CDR3 contains 12 residues. Germline assignment: CDR1 MDHEN and CDR2 SYDVKM. CDR3 loop: CASGNTRWGYTF. CDR3 bases: TGTGCCAGCGGCAATACCCGGTGGGGCTACACCTTC.

The V gene is TRBV19, the J gene TRBJ2-1; D perhaps matches TRBD2 (5 bases). Germline lookup yields CDR1 LNHDA and CDR2 SQIVND (reference sequence). The CDR3 has 16 amino acids. Trimming stripped 0 bases from V and 1 base from J, with 10 bases between. This CDR3 reads CASSIDPPGSYNEQFF. CDR3 DNA sequence: TGTGCCAGTAGTATAGATCCCCCGGGGTCCTACAATGAGCAGTTCTTC.

The chain recombines TRBV27 with TRBJ2-5; no clear D gene. CDR1 is MNHEY and CDR2 is SMNVEV in the germline V gene (reference sequence). The CDR3 consists of 14 residues. V was clipped by 6 bases and J by 4 bases, with 15 bases between them. The CDR3 nucleotides read TGTGCCAGCAGCACGCCGGGTTTAGGAGAGACCCAGTACTTC. Its protein product is CASSTPGLGETQYF.

J is TRBJ2-7 and V is TRBV27; no clear D gene. V gave up 2 bases and J gave up 0 bases, with 11 bases separating them. There are 15 residues in the CDR3. Germline V gene lookup returns CDR1 MNHEY and CDR2 SMNVEV (reference sequence). This CDR3 is CASSLIKQPSYEQYF. In DNA, the CDR3 is TGTGCCAGCAGTTTAATAAAACAGCCCTCCTACGAGCAGTACTTC.

The gene calls are TRBV11-2 and TRBJ2-7; 7 bases match TRBD1. The CDR3 sequence is 14 residues long. The germline gives CDR1 SGHAT, CDR2 FQNNGV. V was clipped by 3 bases and J by 5 bases; unmatched bases: 7. The CDR3 nucleotides read TGTGCCAGCAGCTTGGATAGGGGGCCTGACGAGCAGTACTTC. This sequence encodes CASSLDRGPDEQYF.

The V and J genes are TRBV6-4 and TRBJ2-3, with 8 bases identical to TRBD1. V lost 3 bases to trimming and J lost 2 bases; unmatched junction nucleotides: 7. The CDR3 consists of 16 residues. CDR1 MRHNA and CDR2 SNTAGT come from the germline V gene. The CDR3 region has the DNA TGTGCCAGCAGTGAATCAGGGGGCTGGTTCACAGATACGCAGTATTTT. Translated: CASSESGGWFTDTQYF.

This sequence joins TRBV10-3 and TRBJ1-1; D not resolved. The V and J ends lost 0 bases and 0 bases respectively, with 5 bases between them. The CDR3 runs 14 residues. Germline loops: CDR1 ENHRY, CDR2 SYGVKD. DNA for the CDR3: TGTGCCATCAGTGAGTCGACTTTGAACACTGAAGCTTTCTTT. Amino acid sequence: CAISESTLNTEAFF.

The chain recombines TRBV28 with TRBJ1-2, with unresolved D. Germline V lookup: CDR1 MDHEN, CDR2 SYDVKM. The CDR3 totals 12 residues. V dropped 7 bases and J dropped 8 bases, with 14 bases sitting between them. This chain's CDR3 is CASTLPYRGYTF. The CDR3 DNA is TGTGCCAGCACCCTCCCATACAGAGGCTACACCTTC.

The chain links TRBV5-1 to TRBJ2-5; 8 bases match TRBD2. CDR3 length: 15 amino acids. The junction had 6 bases not matched to a gene; V was cut back by 4 bases and J by 1 base. Germline CDR1 and CDR2: SGHRS and YFSETQ. The chain's CDR3 is CASSDPGGGQETQYF. The CDR3, as DNA: TGCGCCAGCAGCGACCCGGGAGGGGGCCAAGAGACCCAGTACTTC.

This chain joins TRBV4-1 and TRBJ2-7, with TRBD2 matching 12 bases. The V segment lost 1 base and the J segment 7 bases; nucleotides outside the gene matches: 5. CDR1 MGHRA and CDR2 YSYEKL come from the germline V gene. The CDR3 has 15 residues. CDR3 protein: CASSQGLAGVGEQYF. The CDR3 bases are TGCGCCAGCAGCCAAGGACTAGCGGGAGTCGGTGAGCAGTACTTC.